One sample yielded the 27 T cell receptor beta chains listed below, sequenced in a study of monozygotic twins with inflammatory bowel disease. TCRdb reprocessed the 5' RACE reads and stores each CDR3 protein as one record, lacking DNA. The sample has 300,000 to 350,000 distinct CDR3 sequences. Sequencing was done on a sample of blood. The receptors were sampled from a human donor with ulcerative colitis or Crohn's disease, or a healthy co-twin of an affected twin (not recorded which).

This sequence joins TRBV20-1 and TRBJ2-5; TCRdb's D gene call, TRBD1, goes unchecked for lack of DNA. The CDR3 consists of 12 residues. Looked up from germline, CDR1 is DFQATT and CDR2 is SNEGSKA (reference sequence). The CDR3 is CSAGTRQETQYF.

The chain recombines TRBV7-9 with TRBJ2-7. The CDR3 spans 15 residues. CDR1 SEHNR and CDR2 FQNEAQ come from the germline V gene (reference sequence). CDR3 sequence: CASSLGSGSPYEQYF.

The chain has TRBV20-1 and TRBJ2-5; TCRdb proposes TRBD1, but this gene call is untestable without DNA. The CDR3 extends over 17 amino acids. CDR1 is DFQATT and CDR2 is SNEGSKA in the germline V gene (reference sequence). This chain's CDR3 is CSASSPRQGGDQETQYF.

The chain links TRBV20-1 to TRBJ2-3; TCRdb selects TRBD2, and the lack of DNA leaves this call unchecked. There are 15 residues in the CDR3. Germline V gene sequence: CDR1 DFQATT, CDR2 SNEGSKA (reference sequence). The CDR3 sequence: CSAGLSGAGTDTQYF.

The rearrangement uses TRBV6-6 and TRBJ2-7; TCRdb names TRBD1, which stays unverified in the absence of DNA. CDR1 MNHNY and CDR2 SVGAGI come from the germline V gene (reference sequence). The length of the CDR3 is 13 residues. The CDR3 here is CASRKGDGYEQYF.

The chain employs TRBV7-9 and TRBJ2-7; TCRdb's assignment of TRBD1 cannot be checked, as there is no DNA. CDR1 is SEHNR, CDR2 FQNEAQ, per germline (reference sequence). This CDR3 is 13 amino acids long. CDR3 residues: CASSLPRGSEQYF.

The chain is built from TRBV4-3 and TRBJ2-7. This CDR3 comprises 14 residues. Germline V gene sequence: CDR1 LGHNA, CDR2 YSLEER. CDR3 sequence reads: CASSQQDQAGEQYF.

The chain recombines TRBV12-3 or TRBV12-4 with TRBJ1-6; the TRBD1 assignment by TCRdb is unverifiable without DNA. CDR3 length: 15 amino acids. The CDR3: CASSFQGLGNSPLHF.

The chain joins TRBV28 to TRBJ2-6; the D call from TCRdb, TRBD2, cannot be confirmed without DNA. Germline CDR1 MDHEN, CDR2 SYDVKM. This CDR3 has 16 amino acids. CDR3 amino acids: CASSLGGLSGANVLTF.

The chain joins TRBV12-3 or TRBV12-4 to TRBJ2-1; TCRdb reports TRBD2, a call that lacks DNA to check it against. The CDR3 sequence is 15 residues long. The chain's CDR3 is CASSFLAGRHNEQFF.

The CDR3 sequence is CSARGTLAGLYYNEQFF. The V and J genes are TRBV20-1 and TRBJ2-1; as DNA is missing, the TRBD2 call by TCRdb cannot be tested. Germline V CDR1 and CDR2: DFQATT, SNEGSKA (reference sequence). CDR3 length: 17 amino acids.

V is TRBV20-1 and J is TRBJ2-1. The CDR3 length is 15 residues. The germline V gene encodes CDR1 DFQATT and CDR2 SNEGSKA (reference sequence). The CDR3 is CSARDFRDSYNEQFF.

The rearrangement uses TRBV7-6 and TRBJ2-4. Germline lookup yields CDR1 SGHVS and CDR2 FNYEAQ. CDR3 size: 15 residues. This CDR3 reads CASSPIRQAKNIQYF. Filled out from reference TRBV7-6 and TRBJ2-4, the complete variable domain reads GAGVSQSPRYKVTKRGQDVALRCDPISGHVSLYWYRQALGQGPEFLTYFNYEAQQDKSGLPNDRFSAERPEGSISTLTIQRTEQRDSAMYRCASSPIRQAKNIQYFGAGTRLSVL.

The chain couples TRBV4-2 to TRBJ1-2; the D call from TCRdb, TRBD1, cannot be confirmed without DNA. This CDR3 contains 17 residues. Looked up from germline, CDR1 is LGHNA and CDR2 is YNFKEQ. The CDR3 sequence: CASSATRRDRGSYGYTF.

V and J are TRBV6-2 or TRBV6-3 and TRBJ2-7; as DNA is missing, the TRBD2 call by TCRdb cannot be tested. Germline CDR1 reads MNHEY; CDR2 reads SVGEGT. This CDR3 spans 16 amino acids. The CDR3 region is CASSYPSKEGFYEQYF.

This rearrangement joins TRBV12-3 or TRBV12-4 to TRBJ1-2. The CDR3 covers 12 residues. CDR3 region: CASNLGGVGYTF.

The V gene is TRBV4-1, the J gene TRBJ1-5; with no DNA, the TCRdb D assignment of TRBD1 cannot be verified. Germline lookup yields CDR1 MGHRA and CDR2 YSYEKL. The CDR3 has 16 residues. The CDR3 region is CASSQDTGGGNQPQHF.

J is TRBJ2-3 and V is TRBV5-6. Germline V lookup: CDR1 SGHDT, CDR2 YYEEEE. This CDR3 region has 13 residues. The CDR3 protein is CASSLSLGDAQYF.

The rearrangement links TRBV5-5 to TRBJ1-1; no DNA is available, so the TRBD1 call from TCRdb remains unchecked. The CDR3 has 14 residues. Per germline, CDR1 SGHKS and CDR2 YYEKEE (reference sequence). The chain's CDR3 is CASSIPGIQGYAFF.

This rearrangement joins TRBV18 to TRBJ2-6. The V gene's germline CDR1 is KGHSH and CDR2 LQKENI. This CDR3 comprises 17 residues. The CDR3 protein is CASSPQGKGSGANVLTF.

The V and J genes are TRBV7-9 and TRBJ2-2; TCRdb's assignment of TRBD1 cannot be checked, as there is no DNA. Germline-derived CDR1 and CDR2 are SEHNR and FQNEAQ (reference sequence). The length of the CDR3 is 14 residues. CDR3 amino acids: CASTPWGDTGELFF.

The chain employs TRBV20-1 and TRBJ2-7; the D call of TRBD1 rests on TCRdb alone, since no DNA is present to check it. Germline V gives CDR1 DFQATT, CDR2 SNEGSKA (reference sequence). The CDR3 runs 13 residues. CDR3 region: CSARTGGVYEQYF.

The chain recombines TRBV12-3 or TRBV12-4 with TRBJ1-5; the TCRdb call, TRBD1, lacks DNA for checking. The CDR3 totals 15 residues. The CDR3 spells CASSPTGAGNQPQHF.

The chain employs TRBV28 and TRBJ2-7. This CDR3 spans 15 amino acids. Germline V gene sequence: CDR1 MDHEN, CDR2 SYDVKM. The CDR3 reads CASSSSSQLWLEQYF.

The chain links TRBV12-3 or TRBV12-4 to TRBJ1-3. The CDR3 has 17 amino acids. The CDR3 region is CASSLAASGRPGNTIYF.

This CDR3 is CSASQRGFSNYGYTF. This chain uses TRBV20-1 with TRBJ1-2; TCRdb's D call, TRBD1, is unchecked because there is no DNA. Germline V gene sequence: CDR1 DFQATT, CDR2 SNEGSKA (reference sequence). This CDR3 has 15 amino acids.

The chain is built from TRBV6-5 and TRBJ1-1; TCRdb names TRBD1, which stays unverified in the absence of DNA. Germline values: CDR1 MNHEY, CDR2 SVGAGI. The CDR3 is 13 amino acids. CDR3 region: CASRTQGQGEAFF.